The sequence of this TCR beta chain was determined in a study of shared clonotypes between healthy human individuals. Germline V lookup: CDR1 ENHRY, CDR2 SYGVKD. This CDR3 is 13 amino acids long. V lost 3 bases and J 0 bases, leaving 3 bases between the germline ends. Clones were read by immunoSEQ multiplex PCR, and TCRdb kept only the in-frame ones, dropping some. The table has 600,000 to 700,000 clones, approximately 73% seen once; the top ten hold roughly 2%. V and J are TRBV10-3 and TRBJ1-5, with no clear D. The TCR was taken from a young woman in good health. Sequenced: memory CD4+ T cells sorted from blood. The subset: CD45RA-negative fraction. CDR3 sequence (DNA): TGTGCCATCAGTGAAGATAGCAATCAGCCCCAGCATTTT. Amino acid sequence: CAISEDSNQPQHF.